This TCR beta chain was sequenced for a study of Ad26.COV2.S vaccination and SARS-CoV-2 variants. About the research overall: Donor was assigned to the Ad26.COV2.S arm of trial COV1001. The study, taken as a whole, reports: Non-spike TCR breadth showed similarity between vaccine and placebo recipients.

Comment on this clone: Its antigen is not known.

Profiled with immunoSEQ multiplex PCR; TCRdb holds only in-frame clones, not every one. The sample records hundreds of thousands of clones, about 91% being singletons. Treatment reported: around 19 received Ad26.COV2.S at low or high dose, single or two shots; several received placebo; per-sample allocation not given. Following the first vaccine or placebo injection, samples were taken on day 63. From germline, CDR1 is MNHEY and CDR2 SVGAGI. With 6 bases removed from V and 4 bases from J, the gap between germline ends came to 8 bases. The CDR3 has 12 residues. The chain joins TRBV6-5 to TRBJ2-3, with D hard to call. Sequences were derived from peripheral blood, sampled in a trial of Ad26.COV2.S vaccine versus placebo. This receptor was taken from a person between 18 and 59 years old who received the Ad26.COV2.S COVID-19 vaccine or a placebo. The CDR3 sequence: CASRVSADTQYF. For the CDR3, the DNA is TGTGCCAGCAGAGTCAGTGCAGATACGCAGTATTTT.